The rows below give T cell receptor beta chains drawn from one sample of a study of T cell responses to AZD1222 COVID-19 vaccine. Sequencing was performed with immunoSEQ multiplex PCR; in TCRdb, only in-frame clones are kept and a portion is missing. The table has 150,000 to 200,000 clones, approximately 94% seen once. The sample consisted of peripheral blood, taken 28 days after the second AZD1222 dose. The receptors were sampled from an adult who received the AZD1222 COVID-19 vaccine. Each CDR3 is given with its conserved first and last residue. D genes are given only for firm matches. The size field is filled for only some rows; it gives once, few, many or a size class.

CDR3nt	CDR3aa	abundance	j_gene	v_gene	d_gene
TGTGCCAGCAGCGTTAGCGGGAGAATCGACCTCTACGAGCAGTACTTC	CASSVSGRIDLYEQYF	NA	TRBJ2-7	TRBV5-4	TRBD2
TGCGCCAGCAGCTTGAGCGGGGGAAAGGGCACAGATACGCAGTATTTT	CASSLSGGKGTDTQYF	once	TRBJ2-3	TRBV5-1	TRBD2
TGTGCCAGCAAAATCCCCTTGTCCTACGAGCAGTACTTC	CASKIPLSYEQYF	NA	TRBJ2-7	TRBV2	NA
TGCAGCGTTGCCCCCAGCAAGGGTTTAGAGGGCTACACCTTC	CSVAPSKGLEGYTF	NA	TRBJ1-2	TRBV29-1	NA
TGTGCCAGCAGTTACCCCGGGGGCAGCAACACCGGGGAGCTGTTTTTT	CASSYPGGSNTGELFF	NA	TRBJ2-2	TRBV6-5	NA
TGTGCCAGCAGCTTAACATACTCAGGGGAGTTTTCACCCCTCCACTTT	CASSLTYSGEFSPLHF	NA	TRBJ1-6	TRBV7-9	NA
TGCGCCAGCGCCGGACTAGCGGGAGTTCGGGGGACCGGGGAGCTGTTTTTT	CASAGLAGVRGTGELFF	NA	TRBJ2-2	TRBV10-1	TRBD2
TGTGCCAGCAGCGTAGGGGGAAACCCAAGCTACGAGCAGTACTTC	CASSVGGNPSYEQYF	NA	TRBJ2-7	TRBV9	NA
TGTGCCAGCAGCCAAGATGGCTATACAGATACGCAGTATTTT	CASSQDGYTDTQYF	once	TRBJ2-3	TRBV4-2	NA
TGTGCCTGGAGTGGCCTTTTGGCCTCTGGAAACACCATATATTTT	CAWSGLLASGNTIYF	NA	TRBJ1-3	TRBV30	NA
TGTGCCAGCAGCTTCCACGGGTCGGAAGAGCAGTACTTC	CASSFHGSEEQYF	NA	TRBJ2-7	TRBV13	NA
TGTGCCAGCAGTTTGGCGGGGCTTGACTCTGGAAACACCATATATTTT	CASSLAGLDSGNTIYF	many	TRBJ1-3	TRBV27	NA
TGTGCCAGCAGTCATGACTCGACCGTGAACTATGGCTACACCTTC	CASSHDSTVNYGYTF	once	TRBJ1-2	TRBV6-5	NA
TGTGCCAGTAGTCCCGGCGGCAGGGATGGCTACGAGCAGTACTTC	CASSPGGRDGYEQYF	once	TRBJ2-7	TRBV19	NA
TGTGCCACCAGTGATTTAAGGGGGGGTGAGCAGTTCTTC	CATSDLRGGEQFF	NA	TRBJ2-1	TRBV24-1	NA
TGTGCCAGCAGTTTAACTGCCCCTTATGGCTACACCTTC	CASSLTAPYGYTF	NA	TRBJ1-2	TRBV12-3/TRBV12-4	NA
TGTGCCAGCAGCGGCGCAGGTTCTGAAGCTTTCTTT	CASSGAGSEAFF	NA	TRBJ1-1	TRBV11-3	NA
TGTGCCACCAGCGAAGGGGTAGAGAATTCACCCCTCCACTTT	CATSEGVENSPLHF	NA	TRBJ1-6	TRBV15	NA
TGTGCCAGCTCACCAGCCTCCACCGCGGATGAGCAGTTCTTC	CASSPASTADEQFF	NA	TRBJ2-1	TRBV18	NA
TGCGCCAGCAGCTTGTTTAGGACAGGGAACACCGGGGAGCTGTTTTTT	CASSLFRTGNTGELFF	NA	TRBJ2-2	TRBV5-1	TRBD1
TGTGCCAGCAGAAGGCAGGGGGTTGGAGGCGAGCAGTACTTC	CASRRQGVGGEQYF	NA	TRBJ2-7	TRBV28	TRBD1
TGTGCCAGCAGCCAGGGACAGGGGAATTCACCCCTCCACTTT	CASSQGQGNSPLHF	NA	TRBJ1-6	TRBV3-1/TRBV3-2	TRBD1
TGCGCCAGCAGCTTGGGGCCACCCTACGAGCAGTACTTC	CASSLGPPYEQYF	NA	TRBJ2-7	TRBV5-1	NA
TGTGCCAGCAGCCCCCGGACTAGCGCCTACGAGCAGTACTTC	CASSPRTSAYEQYF	NA	TRBJ2-7	TRBV5-4	TRBD2
TGTGCCAGCAGAAAGACTAGCGGAAACACCGGGGAGCTGTTTTTT	CASRKTSGNTGELFF	NA	TRBJ2-2	TRBV6-5	TRBD2
TGCGCCAGCAGCTACTATCAGACCAATGAGCAGTTCTTC	CASSYYQTNEQFF	NA	TRBJ2-1	TRBV4-1	NA
TGTGCCAGCAGTTACGGATTCGATAGCAATCAGCCCCAGCATTTT	CASSYGFDSNQPQHF	NA	TRBJ1-5	TRBV2	NA
TGTGCCAGTAGTAGGACACCCCTCGAGCAGTACTTC	CASSRTPLEQYF	once	TRBJ2-7	TRBV19	NA
TGTGCCAGCAGCGTAGATGGGGGTGGGGACGAGCAGTACTTC	CASSVDGGGDEQYF	NA	TRBJ2-7	TRBV9	NA
TGTGCCTACCGAGAAGGGGCTGCAACTAATGAAAAACTGTTTTTT	CAYREGAATNEKLFF	NA	TRBJ1-4	TRBV30	NA
TGTGCCAGCAGTGAAGGTGTGACTAGGAGCTCCTACGAGCAGTACTTC	CASSEGVTRSSYEQYF	NA	TRBJ2-7	TRBV2	NA
TGTGCCATCAGGACAGGGCCCAACTATGGCTACACCTTC	CAIRTGPNYGYTF	NA	TRBJ1-2	TRBV10-3	TRBD1
TGTGCCAGCAGCTCGGACGGGGGGTACACTGAAGCTTTCTTT	CASSSDGGYTEAFF	NA	TRBJ1-1	TRBV6-5	NA
TGTGCCAGCAGTCCTCCGAGCCGGTATGAGCAGTTCTTC	CASSPPSRYEQFF	NA	TRBJ2-1	TRBV6-5	NA
TGTGCCAGCAGCCCGACGGGACAGCCTAGCACAGATACGCAGTATTTT	CASSPTGQPSTDTQYF	NA	TRBJ2-3	TRBV3-1/TRBV3-2	TRBD1
TGTGCCAGCAGCAGGGTTGGGAGCACCGGGGAGCTGTTTTTT	CASSRVGSTGELFF	NA	TRBJ2-2	TRBV7-8	NA